The rows below give T cell receptor beta chains drawn from one sample of a study of T cell repertoires in cytomegalovirus infection. TCRdb re-derived calls from the reads in MiXCR, one entry per CDR3 protein. Found here are more than 350,000 distinct CDR3 sequences, roughly 30% of them singletons; the top ten hold about an eighth. Sequencing was done on a sample of PBMCs. The receptors originated from a human donor in good health (CMV status not recorded). Some clones in this sample may be carry-over from other donors' samples. CDR3s include the opening cysteine and the closing phenylalanine or tryptophan.

TRBV11-2	TRBJ1-2	CASKAISAGGPTF
TRBV7-2	TRBJ2-1	CASSSQGRQSSYNEQFF
TRBV4-1	TRBJ1-5	CASSTDRAFGNQPQHF
TRBV7-2	TRBJ2-5	CASSSFTSGENRETQYF
TRBV20-1	TRBJ1-5	CSAKEIRGADAQHF
TRBV20-1	TRBJ2-5	CSARDPMVTETQYF
TRBV7-9	TRBJ2-7	CASSARLAGRTAYEQYF
TRBV10-3	TRBJ2-3	CAISEQSTDTQYF
TRBV7-8	TRBJ1-4	CASSLLEMGINEKLFF
TRBV29-1	TRBJ2-5	CSVSEGAWKTQYF
TRBV20-1	TRBJ1-4	CSARGGTGNEKLFF
TRBV27	TRBJ2-7	CASSRLAPAYEQYF
TRBV12-3/TRBV12-4	TRBJ2-3	CASSFGLGSSGGLGTTDTQYF
TRBV29-1	TRBJ1-4	CSVEGGAEKLFF
TRBV14	TRBJ2-3	CASSHFSGTTTDTQYF
TRBV28	TRBJ2-5	CASSLPVQETQYF
TRBV7-9	TRBJ2-7	CASRTPGTSGDYEQYF
TRBV6-5	TRBJ1-2	CASSSPRTGEDGYTF
TRBV7-6	TRBJ2-7	CASSDWTGGAYEQYF
TRBV7-9	TRBJ1-6	CASSLVQGLLEHNSPLHF
TRBV20-1	TRBJ1-6	CSARDLISSYNSPLHF
TRBV4-3	TRBJ1-5	CASSQDVSTGGYSNQPQHF
TRBV12-3/TRBV12-4	TRBJ1-1	CASSLVVRDTEAFF
TRBV12-3/TRBV12-4	TRBJ2-2	CASSSRGRGTGELFF
TRBV7-6	TRBJ2-1	CASSFLRGAVDEQFF
TRBV6-1	TRBJ1-4	CASTLDRGQEKLFF
TRBV30	TRBJ2-4	CACGFLAKNIQYF
TRBV7-6	TRBJ1-6	CASSPNEGYSPLHF
TRBV12-3/TRBV12-4	TRBJ1-4	CASSFWQATEKLFF
TRBV6-6	TRBJ1-2	CDSSYLTGMNYGYTF
TRBV6-6	TRBJ2-3	CASSYLSGGTDTQYF
TRBV2	TRBJ2-2	CASSAETNTGELFF
TRBV2	TRBJ1-2	CASAPLNYGYTF
TRBV9	TRBJ2-3	CASSVDPGPGFVSTDTQYF
TRBV5-4	TRBJ1-2	CASTISRQLNYGYTF
TRBV27	TRBJ1-2	CASAPIDYRVGYGYTF